This T cell receptor beta chain is from a study of blood T cells in healthy people across ages. Healthy individuals of Caucasian origin from Russia, aged 6 to 90, served as donors. Overall study findings and caveats: Unsorted PBMCs blocked a conclusive comparison of naive and antigen-experienced cells.

A word on this clonotype: Its target is unknown.

A J-beta primer mix and a sample-barcoded 5' primer were used in a second PCR of about 7 to 12 cycles. Each cDNA was tagged by a template-switch adaptor containing 12 random nucleotides. TCRdb independently ran MiXCR on the 5' RACE reads; one entry per CDR3 protein. The table records more than 800,000 distinct CDR3 sequences, around 26% of them present only once. This receptor was obtained from a woman older than 75 in good health. Input material: blood.

Written as DNA, the CDR3 is TGTGCCAGCAGCCTAACCCAGGGGATAGGGTACAATGAGCAGTTCTTC. This sequence encodes CASSLTQGIGYNEQFF. The genes are TRBV7-9 and TRBJ2-1; weak D call: TRBD1 (6 bases). CDR3 length: 16 residues. V lost 5 bases and J lost 4, with 18 bases in between. Germline assignment: CDR1 SEHNR and CDR2 FQNEAQ (reference sequence).